Listed below are T cell receptor beta chains from one sample, sequenced in a study of T cell responses to AZD1222 COVID-19 vaccine. Sequencing used immunoSEQ multiplex PCR; TCRdb keeps in-frame clones, though not all of them. The top ten hold 2.5% to 3% of the sample, which has roughly 100,000 clones, nearly 90% seen once. Sequences were derived from peripheral blood, sampled on day 0 of AZD1222 vaccination. These TCRs come from an adult in good health. Each CDR3 is given with its conserved first and last residue. The order of the fields is D gene, J gene, clone size, V gene, CDR3 DNA, CDR3 protein. The D gene is left open where the match is weak. Size tells how often a clone was seen (once, few, many) or the class of an expanded clone, and some rows leave it out.

. TRBJ1-5 . TRBV7-8 TGTGCCAGCACTCCACCAGGGGACGGTCAGCCCCAGCATTTT CASTPPGDGQPQHF
. TRBJ1-2 . TRBV2 TGTGCCAGCAGTAGCCAAAGGGACTTCTATGGCTACACCTTC CASSSQRDFYGYTF
. TRBJ1-5 . TRBV4-2 TGTGCCAGCAGCCAAGATCGGTGGCAGGGCGGTCAGCCCCAGCATTTT CASSQDRWQGGQPQHF
. TRBJ1-1 . TRBV4-3 TGCGCCAGCAGCCAAGAGGCTGGGACTGAAGCTTTCTTT CASSQEAGTEAFF
TRBD1 TRBJ1-4 . TRBV25-1 TGTGCCAGCAGTGACGGGACAGGGAATGAAAAACTGTTTTTT CASSDGTGNEKLFF
. TRBJ1-1 . TRBV4-3 TGCGCCAGCAGCCAAGGGGACGGGGTCGGAGTAGCTTTCTTT CASSQGDGVGVAFF
. TRBJ1-2 . TRBV9 TGTGCCAGCAGCGTTGGGGGCGACTATGGCTACACCTTC CASSVGGDYGYTF
TRBD1 TRBJ2-2 . TRBV5-1 TGCGCCAGCAGCTTTGAAGGGGGCACTACCGGGGAGCTGTTTTTT CASSFEGGTTGELFF
TRBD2 TRBJ2-3 . TRBV9 TGTGCCAGCAGCAACCGGGGGGGCGAAGATACGCAGTATTTT CASSNRGGEDTQYF
TRBD1 TRBJ1-2 few TRBV4-3 TGCGCCAGCAGCCCCCGACAGGGCGATGGCTACACCTTC CASSPRQGDGYTF
. TRBJ1-1 . TRBV29-1 TGCAGCGTTGAAGAGGGGAGGTACACTGAAGCTTTCTTT CSVEEGRYTEAFF
TRBD1 TRBJ1-4 . TRBV29-1 TGCAGCGTTGAGACGGACAGGCCTAGCGGTCTGTTTTTT CSVETDRPSGLFF
TRBD1 TRBJ1-5 . TRBV4-1 TGCGCCAGCAGCTTCTTACAGGGGAATCAGCCCCAGCATTTT CASSFLQGNQPQHF
TRBD1 TRBJ1-5 . TRBV5-1 TGCGCCAGCAGCACGGACAGGGGAGGTCAGCCCCAGCATTTT CASSTDRGGQPQHF
. TRBJ1-2 . TRBV19 TGTGCCAGTACCAGGAAGGGGGTTGGGGGCTACACCTTC CASTRKGVGGYTF
. TRBJ1-1 . TRBV5-4 TGTGCCAGCAGCTTGATAGAGGGCGGGGCTTTCTTT CASSLIEGGAFF
. TRBJ1-6 . TRBV9 TGTGCCAGCAGCGTAACCGACAGAAATTCACCCCTCCACTTT CASSVTDRNSPLHF
. TRBJ1-1 . TRBV11-3 TGTGCCAGCAGCCCTGACAGTCGGCAGAACACTGAAGCTTTCTTT CASSPDSRQNTEAFF
TRBD2 TRBJ2-1 . TRBV6-1 TGTGCCAGCAGTGGCGCGAACGGACTAGCGGGGGTGGGTGAGCAGTTCTTC CASSGANGLAGVGEQFF
TRBD1 TRBJ2-3 . TRBV11-3 TGTGCCAGCAGCGAATGGACAGGGAGAAATACGCAGTATTTT CASSEWTGRNTQYF
. TRBJ2-1 few TRBV27 TGTGCCAGCAGTTTGGAGTTCGACAATGAGCAGTTCTTC CASSLEFDNEQFF
TRBD2 TRBJ2-1 . TRBV6-2/TRBV6-3 TGTGCCAGCAGTTCCATAGCGGGAGGGCCGGACCCTGAGCAGTTCTTC CASSSIAGGPDPEQFF
. TRBJ1-5 . TRBV7-2 TGTGCCAGCAGTTCCCAGGCGGGGCAGCCCCAGCATTTT CASSSQAGQPQHF
. TRBJ1-1 . TRBV9 TGTGCCAGCAGCGTGGACAGTAGGGGCACTGAAGCTTTCTTT CASSVDSRGTEAFF
. TRBJ2-1 . TRBV7-8 TGTGCCAGCAGCTTAGGGGTTGAGCAGTTCTTC CASSLGVEQFF
. TRBJ1-2 . TRBV6-1 TGTGCCAGCAGTGGGAACCGCAGGAGTCTCTATTTTAACTATGGCTACACCTTC CASSGNRRSLYFNYGYTF
. TRBJ1-5 . TRBV3-1/TRBV3-2 TGTGCCAGCAGCCGCGGATTGGGGAATCAGCCCCAGCATTTT CASSRGLGNQPQHF
. TRBJ1-5 . TRBV6-5 TGTGCCAGCAGTTACTCGAGACCGGGTAGCAATCAGCCCCAGCATTTT CASSYSRPGSNQPQHF
. TRBJ2-7 . TRBV3-1/TRBV3-2 TGTGCCAGCGGCAAGGGGTCCTACGAGCAGTACTTC CASGKGSYEQYF
TRBD1 TRBJ1-1 few TRBV5-5 TGTGCCAGCAGCTTGAGTCACAGGGGGCCCACTGAAGCTTTCTTT CASSLSHRGPTEAFF
. TRBJ1-3 . TRBV10-3 TGTGCCATCACCCCCGACAGCATCTCTGGAAACACCATATATTTT CAITPDSISGNTIYF
TRBD1 TRBJ1-2 . TRBV5-5 TGTGCCAGCAGCCCGCGACAGGGGACTAACTATGGCTACACCTTC CASSPRQGTNYGYTF
TRBD1 TRBJ1-4 . TRBV29-1 TGCAGCGTCCTAACAGGGGGCGGTGGAACTAATGAAAAACTGTTTTTT CSVLTGGGGTNEKLFF
. TRBJ1-2 . TRBV20-1 TGCAGTGCTACCCGGGGGGGGGACTACACCTTC CSATRGGDYTF
. TRBJ2-2 . TRBV24-1 TGTGCCACCAGTGATTTGTGGCAGGGGGGCGGGGAGCTGTTTTTT CATSDLWQGGGELFF
TRBD1 TRBJ1-1 . TRBV5-5 TGTGCCAGCAGCTTGGGGACAGGGAGTTCGGGAGAAGCTTTCTTT CASSLGTGSSGEAFF
TRBD1 TRBJ2-5 once TRBV4-2 TGTGCCAGCAGCCAGGAACCCGGGACAGATACGAAAGAGACCCAGTACTTC CASSQEPGTDTKETQYF
. TRBJ1-6 . TRBV7-2 TGTGCCAGCAGCGTCGGGACCGCGAATTCACCCCTCCACTTT CASSVGTANSPLHF
. TRBJ1-2 once TRBV5-4 TGTGCCAGCAGCTTAGGGGGGAACTATGGCTACACCTTC CASSLGGNYGYTF
. TRBJ1-5 . TRBV7-2 TGTGCCAGCAGCTTAGGGTGGGGGCAGCCCCAGCATTTT CASSLGWGQPQHF
. TRBJ1-6 . TRBV2 TGTGCCAGCAGGGGACGGGACCAACTTCTCTCCTATAATTCACCCCTCCACTTT CASRGRDQLLSYNSPLHF
. TRBJ1-2 . TRBV3-1/TRBV3-2 TGTGCCAGCAGCCAAGAGCAGGGGGGCTACACCTTC CASSQEQGGYTF
. TRBJ2-1 . TRBV4-3 TGCGCCAGCAGCCAGATCCTCGGGCGGGACAATGAGCAGTTCTTC CASSQILGRDNEQFF
TRBD2 TRBJ2-1 . TRBV3-1/TRBV3-2 TGTGCCAGCAGCCAAGAACTAGCGGTTTACAATGAGCAGTTCTTC CASSQELAVYNEQFF
. TRBJ1-2 . TRBV7-3 TGTGCCAGCAGCCCAACCGGCGGCTATGGCTACACCTTC CASSPTGGYGYTF
. TRBJ1-2 . TRBV29-1 TGCAGCGTTGAGGCCAACTATGGCTACACCTTC CSVEANYGYTF
TRBD1 TRBJ2-2 . TRBV5-4 TGTGCCAGCAGCCCGATAGGGACAGGGGGGAACACCGGGGAGCTGTTTTTT CASSPIGTGGNTGELFF
. TRBJ1-1 few TRBV19 TGTGCCAGTAGAGAACGGGTTAACACTGAAGCTTTCTTT CASRERVNTEAFF
. TRBJ2-2 few TRBV6-5 TGTGCCAGCAGGACCCGAAGGGTGGGCACCGGGGAGCTGTTTTTT CASRTRRVGTGELFF
. TRBJ1-3 . TRBV30 TGTGCCTGGACCCGGACCGGAAGCTCTGGAAACACCATATATTTT CAWTRTGSSGNTIYF
TRBD1 TRBJ1-6 . TRBV19 TGTGCCAGTGGGACAGATAATTCACCCCTCCACTTT CASGTDNSPLHF
TRBD2 TRBJ2-3 . TRBV9 TGTGCCAGCAGCGAGTCAAGTAGCGGGAGGTTTGGCACAGATACGCAGTATTTT CASSESSSGRFGTDTQYF
. TRBJ1-3 . TRBV6-1 TGTGCCAGCAGACAGGGAATTGTATCTGGAAACACCATATATTTT CASRQGIVSGNTIYF